Detailed here is one T cell receptor (beta chain). This specimen belongs to a study of blood T cell repertoires in COVID-19. Sequencing was performed with immunoSEQ multiplex PCR; in TCRdb, only in-frame clones are kept and a portion is missing. The profile shows around 250,000 clones, 70% to 90% of them singletons. This clonotype was sampled from a man aged 55 to 70 with acute or convalescent COVID-19. Sequenced: peripheral blood.

The CDR3 nucleotides read TGTGCCAGCAGTGACGCGGGAGGGCCGGAAAATGAGCAGTTCTTC. Translation gives CASSDAGGPENEQFF. The chain recombines TRBV2 with TRBJ2-1, with 9 bases fitting TRBD2. This CDR3 spans 15 amino acids. CDR1 and CDR2 from the germline V gene are SNHLY and FYNNEI. After removal of 3 bases from V and 7 bases from J, the junction contained 7 bases not matched to a gene.